The TCR beta chain under discussion was sequenced for a study of T cells in Graves' hyperthyroidism and ophthalmopathy. Exclusion followed for patients with uncontrolled infection, other autoimmune disease, pregnancy or lactation. Clinical symptoms, serum thyroxine, TRAb, thyroid ultrasound and orbital computed tomography established diagnosis. For this clonotype: The antigen remains unidentified.

CDR3 length: 16 amino acids. The trim removed 5 bases at V and 7 bases at J, leaving 13 bases unmatched. Germline values: CDR1 MNHEY, CDR2 SMNVEV (reference sequence). Study observations and caveats: A model using 13 V-J features told ophthalmopathy apart from stable hyperthyroidism.

Amplification of TCR beta CDR3 regions used RNA as the template. A set of HTBI primers served as the primers for a first-round RT-PCR of the TCR CDR3. TCRdb re-analysed the multiplex PCR reads in MiXCR, keeping a single row per CDR3 protein. The sample lists more than 500,000 distinct CDR3 sequences; around 15% were seen once. The chain couples TRBV27 to TRBJ2-2; TRBD1 matches at 7 bases. This clonotype was obtained from a woman younger than 45 with Graves' ophthalmopathy. The material sequenced was blood. The CDR3 sequence: CASSDFERGPSGELFF. The CDR3 coding sequence is TGTGCCAGCAGTGATTTTGAGAGGGGGCCTAGCGGGGAGCTGTTTTTT.